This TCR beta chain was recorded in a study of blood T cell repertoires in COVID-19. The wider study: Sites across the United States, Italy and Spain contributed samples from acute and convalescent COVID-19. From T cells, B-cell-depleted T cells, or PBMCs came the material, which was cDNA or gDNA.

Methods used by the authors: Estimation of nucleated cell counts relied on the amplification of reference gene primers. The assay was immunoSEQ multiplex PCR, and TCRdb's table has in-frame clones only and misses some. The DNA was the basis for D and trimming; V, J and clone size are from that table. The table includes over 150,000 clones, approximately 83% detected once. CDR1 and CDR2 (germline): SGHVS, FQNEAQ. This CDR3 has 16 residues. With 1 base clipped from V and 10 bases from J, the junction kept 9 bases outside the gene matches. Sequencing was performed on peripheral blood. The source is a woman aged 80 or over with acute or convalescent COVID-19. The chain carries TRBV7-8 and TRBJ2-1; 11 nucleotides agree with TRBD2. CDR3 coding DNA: TGTGCCAGCAGCTTAGTCTCCCTAGCGGGAGGCGGAGAGCAGTTCTTC. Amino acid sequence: CASSLVSLAGGGEQFF. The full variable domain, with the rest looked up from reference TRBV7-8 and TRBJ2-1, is GAGVSQSPRYKVAKRGQDVALRCDPISGHVSLFWYQQALGQGPEFLTYFQNEAQLDKSGLPSDRFFAERPEGSVSTLKIQRTQQEDSAVYLCASSLVSLAGGGEQFFGPGTRLTVL.